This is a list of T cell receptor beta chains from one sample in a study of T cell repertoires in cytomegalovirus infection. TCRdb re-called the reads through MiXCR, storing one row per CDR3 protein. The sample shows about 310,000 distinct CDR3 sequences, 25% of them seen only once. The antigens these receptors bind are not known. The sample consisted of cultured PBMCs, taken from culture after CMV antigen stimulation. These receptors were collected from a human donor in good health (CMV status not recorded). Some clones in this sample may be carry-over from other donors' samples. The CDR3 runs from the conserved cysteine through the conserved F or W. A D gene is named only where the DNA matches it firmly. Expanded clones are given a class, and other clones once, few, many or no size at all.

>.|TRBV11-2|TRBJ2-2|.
TGTGCCAGCAGCATAAGACGGGAGTGGAGAACCGGGGAGCTGTTTTTT
CASSIRREWRTGELFF
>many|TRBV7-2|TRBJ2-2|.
TGTGCCAGCAGCTTAGGTCTGCCAGAGTTATCTCGGACCGGGGAGCTGTTTTTT
CASSLGLPELSRTGELFF
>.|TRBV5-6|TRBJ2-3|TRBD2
TGTGCCAGCAGCGTAGCGGGAGGAGGAGATACGCAGTATTTT
CASSVAGGGDTQYF
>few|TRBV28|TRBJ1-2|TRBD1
TGTGCCAGCAGTCCAGGAGACAGGGGGCGCATCTATGGCTACACCTTC
CASSPGDRGRIYGYTF
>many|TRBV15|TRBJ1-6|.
TGTGCCACCAGCAGAGGACCCCAAGGGGCCAAGGGTTCACCCCTCCACTTT
CATSRGPQGAKGSPLHF
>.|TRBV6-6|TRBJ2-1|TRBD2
TGTGCCAGCATCTTAGTAGCGGGAGGTCGGAATGAGCAGTTCTTC
CASILVAGGRNEQFF
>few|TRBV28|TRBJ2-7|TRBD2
TGTGCCAGCAGACTTCAGACTAGCGGGGCTACCTACGAGCAGTACTTC
CASRLQTSGATYEQYF
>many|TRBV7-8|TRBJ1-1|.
TGTGCCAGCAGCGATCAACAGGTCAGAAGCACTGAAGCTTTCTTT
CASSDQQVRSTEAFF
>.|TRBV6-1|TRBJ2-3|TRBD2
TGTGCCACCGGGGGGGAGTATTTT
CATGGEYF
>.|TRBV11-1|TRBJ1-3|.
TGTGCCAGCAGTTCGTTTGGAAACACCATATATTTT
CASSSFGNTIYF
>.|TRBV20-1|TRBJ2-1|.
TGCAGTGCTAGGCCCGGGACTAATGAGCAGTTCTTC
CSARPGTNEQFF
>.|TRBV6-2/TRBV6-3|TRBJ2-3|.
TGTGCCAGCAGTTACTCAACGGAAGGGGCGCTCTCCGATACGCAGTATTTT
CASSYSTEGALSDTQYF
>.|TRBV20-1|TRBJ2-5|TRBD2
TGCAGTGGTTTAGCGGGAGCCGAAGAGACCCAGTACTTC
CSGLAGAEETQYF
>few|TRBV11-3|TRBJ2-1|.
TGTGCCAGCACCGTCATAGGGGCGAACAATGAGCAGTTCTTC
CASTVIGANNEQFF
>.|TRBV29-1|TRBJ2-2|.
TGCAGCGTTGAAACAGACAACACCGGGGAGCTGTTTTTT
CSVETDNTGELFF
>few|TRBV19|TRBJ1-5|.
TGTGCCAGTAGGGCAGGGTCATATAGCAATCAGCCCCAGCATTTT
CASRAGSYSNQPQHF
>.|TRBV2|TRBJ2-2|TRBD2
TGTGCCAGCAGCGAGACTAGCGGCGGGGAGCTGTTTTTT
CASSETSGGELFF
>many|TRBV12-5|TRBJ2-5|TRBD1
TGTGCTAGTGGCCACGACAGGGGCGTAAGCTTGGAGACCCAGTACTTC
CASGHDRGVSLETQYF
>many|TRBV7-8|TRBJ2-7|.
TGTGCCAGCAGCCCCCGGAGGACCAGCGACGAGCAGTACTTC
CASSPRRTSDEQYF
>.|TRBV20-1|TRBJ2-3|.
TGCAGTGCTAGTCGGGTAGATACGCAGTATTTT
CSASRVDTQYF
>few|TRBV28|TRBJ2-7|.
TGTGCCAGCAGTTCAGCCGTGGAGGGAGGCGACGAGCAGTACTTC
CASSSAVEGGDEQYF
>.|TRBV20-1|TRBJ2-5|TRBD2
TGCAGTACTAGGGCGGGGAGGGGAGTACGGGAGACCCAGTACTTC
CSTRAGRGVRETQYF
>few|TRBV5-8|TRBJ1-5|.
TGTGCCAGCAGCTTCTCCCGGGAGCCCCAGCATTTT
CASSFSREPQHF
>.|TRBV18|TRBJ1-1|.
TGTGCCAGCTCACCCCAGGTGGGGGTAAGCACTGAAGCTTTCTTT
CASSPQVGVSTEAFF
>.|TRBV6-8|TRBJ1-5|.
TGTGCCAGCAGTTTACTAGCAGGGCGTAATCAGCCCCAGCATTTT
CASSLLAGRNQPQHF
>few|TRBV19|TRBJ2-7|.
TGTGCCAGTAGTTTCTCAGGAGCCTACGAGCAGTACTTC
CASSFSGAYEQYF
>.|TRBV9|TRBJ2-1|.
TGTGCCAGCAGCGTAGGAGAGGGGCCGAGGTACAATGAGCAGTTCTTC
CASSVGEGPRYNEQFF
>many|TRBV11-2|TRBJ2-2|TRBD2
TGTGCCAGCAGCCCCGGGACTAGCGGGAACACCGGGGAGCTGTTTTTT
CASSPGTSGNTGELFF
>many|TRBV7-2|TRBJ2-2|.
TGTGCCAGCAGCCCCTTCTTAGACACCGGGGAGCTGTTTTTT
CASSPFLDTGELFF
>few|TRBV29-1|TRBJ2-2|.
TGCAGCGGCAGTCAAGGCTACCCGGCGGGGGAGCTGTTTTTT
CSGSQGYPAGELFF
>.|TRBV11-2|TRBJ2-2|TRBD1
TGTGCCAGCAGCCTCGGACAGGACACCGGGGAGCTGTTTTTT
CASSLGQDTGELFF
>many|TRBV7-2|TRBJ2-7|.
TGTGCCAGCAGCTTATCGGGAGTCTCCTACGAGCAGTACTTC
CASSLSGVSYEQYF
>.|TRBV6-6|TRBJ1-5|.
TGTGCCAGCACCCGGGCCCCTAATCAGCCCCAGCATTTT
CASTRAPNQPQHF
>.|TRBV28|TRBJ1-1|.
TGTGCCAGCAGTTCCCTTAGACGGGAAGCTTTCTTT
CASSSLRREAFF
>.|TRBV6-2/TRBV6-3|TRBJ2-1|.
TGTGCCAGCACCTGGAATCTCTACAATGAGCAGTTCTTC
CASTWNLYNEQFF
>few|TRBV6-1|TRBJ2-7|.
TGTGCCAGCAGTGAATGGTCCATACAGCAGTACTTC
CASSEWSIQQYF
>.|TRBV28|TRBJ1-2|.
TGTGCCAGCAGTGCGGGATCGGGGGGCACAGGCTACACCTTC
CASSAGSGGTGYTF
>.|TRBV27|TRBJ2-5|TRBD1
TGTGCCAGCAGTTACGGACAGGGCGGGCCGGGGGAGACCCAGTACTTC
CASSYGQGGPGETQYF
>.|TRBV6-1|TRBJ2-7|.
TGTGCCAGCATGGGATTTGGACACAAAGGCTACGAGCAGTACTTC
CASMGFGHKGYEQYF
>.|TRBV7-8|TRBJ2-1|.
TGTGCCAGCAGCCAAGACCCGGGTTGGGGTGAGCAGTTCTTC
CASSQDPGWGEQFF
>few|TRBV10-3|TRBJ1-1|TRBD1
TGTGCCATCAGTGACTATGACAGGGACACTGAAGCTTTCTTT
CAISDYDRDTEAFF
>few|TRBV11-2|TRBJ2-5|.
TGTGCCAGCAGCTTCAGGGGTGCCGAGACCCAGTACTTC
CASSFRGAETQYF
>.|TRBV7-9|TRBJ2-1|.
TGTGCCAGCAGCTTCCACTTGGGAGCCCATGAGCAGTTCTTC
CASSFHLGAHEQFF
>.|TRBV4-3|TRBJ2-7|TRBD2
TGCGCCAGCAGCCAAGAAGCGGGGAACTACGAGCAGTACTTC
CASSQEAGNYEQYF
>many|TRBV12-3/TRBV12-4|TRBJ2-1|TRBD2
TGTGCCAGCAGTTCCCTCCGAAGCGGGAGCTCCTACAATGAGCAGTTCTTC
CASSSLRSGSSYNEQFF
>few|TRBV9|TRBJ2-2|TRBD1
TGTGCCAGCAGCGTGGGACAGACCAACACCGGGGAGCTGTTTTTT
CASSVGQTNTGELFF
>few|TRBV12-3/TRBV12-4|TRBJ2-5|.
TGTGCCAGCAGTTTAAATAAGGGCAACCAAGAGACCCAGTACTTC
CASSLNKGNQETQYF
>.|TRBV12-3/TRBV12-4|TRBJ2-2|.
TGTGCCAGCAGTCACCTCGGGGGTCCGGCTACCGGGGAGCTGTTTTTT
CASSHLGGPATGELFF
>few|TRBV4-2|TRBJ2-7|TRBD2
TGTGCCAGCAGCCAAGTGGGCCTAGCGGGAAATGAACAGTACTTC
CASSQVGLAGNEQYF
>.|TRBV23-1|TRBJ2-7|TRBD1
TGCGCCAGCAGTCAAAAACAGGGGGCGAAATACGAGCAGTACTTC
CASSQKQGAKYEQYF
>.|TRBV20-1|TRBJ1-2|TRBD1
TGCAGTACTAGATTTGCCGGGACAGGGAGGTTCACGGGTTCGGCCTCGGGCTACACCTTC
CSTRFAGTGRFTGSASGYTF
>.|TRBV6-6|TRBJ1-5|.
TGTGCCAGCACCTGGGAATTGGGGCAGCCCCAGCATTTT
CASTWELGQPQHF
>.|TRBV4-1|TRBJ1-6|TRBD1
TGCGCCAGCAGCCAACCGGGACAGCCTAGGCATAATTCACCCCTCCACTTT
CASSQPGQPRHNSPLHF
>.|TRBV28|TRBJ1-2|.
TGTGCCAGCAGTTTTGGCGGCCCGACCCCCCAAAACTATGGCTACACCTTC
CASSFGGPTPQNYGYTF